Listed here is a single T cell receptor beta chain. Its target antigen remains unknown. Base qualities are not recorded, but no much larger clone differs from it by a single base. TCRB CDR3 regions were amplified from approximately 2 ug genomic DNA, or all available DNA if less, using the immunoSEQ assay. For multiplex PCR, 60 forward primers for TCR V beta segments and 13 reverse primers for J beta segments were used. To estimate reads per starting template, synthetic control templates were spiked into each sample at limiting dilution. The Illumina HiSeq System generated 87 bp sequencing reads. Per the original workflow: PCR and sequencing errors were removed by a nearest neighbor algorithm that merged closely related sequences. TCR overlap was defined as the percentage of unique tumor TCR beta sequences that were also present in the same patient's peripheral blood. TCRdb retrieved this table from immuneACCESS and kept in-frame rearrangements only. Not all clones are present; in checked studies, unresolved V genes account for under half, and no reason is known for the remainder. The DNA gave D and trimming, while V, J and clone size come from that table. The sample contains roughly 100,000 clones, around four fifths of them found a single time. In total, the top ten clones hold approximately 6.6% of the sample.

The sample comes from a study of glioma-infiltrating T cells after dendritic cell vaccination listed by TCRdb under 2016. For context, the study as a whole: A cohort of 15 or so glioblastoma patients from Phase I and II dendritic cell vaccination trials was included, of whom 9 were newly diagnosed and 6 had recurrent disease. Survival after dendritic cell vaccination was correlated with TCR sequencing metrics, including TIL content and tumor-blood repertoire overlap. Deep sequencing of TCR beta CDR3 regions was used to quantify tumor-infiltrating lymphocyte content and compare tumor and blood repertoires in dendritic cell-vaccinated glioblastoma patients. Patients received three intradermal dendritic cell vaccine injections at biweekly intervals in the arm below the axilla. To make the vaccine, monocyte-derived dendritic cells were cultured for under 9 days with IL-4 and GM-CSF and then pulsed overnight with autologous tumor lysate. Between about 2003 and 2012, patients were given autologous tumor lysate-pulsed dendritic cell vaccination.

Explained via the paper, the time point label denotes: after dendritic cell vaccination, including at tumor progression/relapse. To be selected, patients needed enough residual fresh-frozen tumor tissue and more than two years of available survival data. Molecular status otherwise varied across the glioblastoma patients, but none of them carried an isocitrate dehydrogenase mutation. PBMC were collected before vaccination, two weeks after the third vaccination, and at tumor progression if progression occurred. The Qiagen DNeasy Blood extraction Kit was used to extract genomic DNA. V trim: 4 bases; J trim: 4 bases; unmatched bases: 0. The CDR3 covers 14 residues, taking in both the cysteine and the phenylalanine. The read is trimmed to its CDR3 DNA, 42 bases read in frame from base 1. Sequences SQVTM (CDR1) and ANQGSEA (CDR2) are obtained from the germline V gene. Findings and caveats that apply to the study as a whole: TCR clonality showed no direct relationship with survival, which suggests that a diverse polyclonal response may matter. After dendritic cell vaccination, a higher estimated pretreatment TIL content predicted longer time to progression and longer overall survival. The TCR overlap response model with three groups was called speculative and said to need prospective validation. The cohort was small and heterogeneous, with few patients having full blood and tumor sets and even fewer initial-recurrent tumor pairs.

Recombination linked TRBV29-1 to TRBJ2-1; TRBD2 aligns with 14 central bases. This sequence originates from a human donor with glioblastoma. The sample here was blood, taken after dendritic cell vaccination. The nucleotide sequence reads TGCAGCGTTGGGACTAGCGGGGGGTACAATGAGCAGTTCTTC. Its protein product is CSVGTSGGYNEQFF.